The source of this TCR beta chain is a study of cytomegalovirus exposure and HLA in healthy donors. Comments on this clone: One end of the junction fails to match germline, which may point to a read error.

Germline V CDR1 and CDR2: SEHNR, FQNEAQ (reference sequence). The CDR3 length is 12 residues. This PCR relied on a set of 60 Vbeta primers and 13 Jbeta primers. Measured with immunoSEQ multiplex PCR; TCRdb has only the in-frame clones, and not every one. The repertoire holds about 130,000 clones, with roughly 74% as singletons. The chain joins TRBV7-9 to TRBJ1-2; D gene uncertain. This clonotype originated in a woman between 45 and 65 years old in good health and CMV-seropositive. Sequencing input: PBMCs. The CDR3 is CSSSPLSYGYTF. The CDR3 DNA sequence: TGTTCCAGCAGCCCCCTCTCCTATGGCTACACCTTC.